The 27 T cell receptor beta chains below come from one sample, sequenced in a study of blood T cell repertoires in COVID-19. The assay was immunoSEQ multiplex PCR, and TCRdb's table has in-frame clones only and misses some. The repertoire consists of about 220,000 clones, with roughly 88% occurring once and the leading ten covering about 2%. Material for sequencing was peripheral blood. The source is a man aged 35-49 years who had recovered from COVID-19.

The chain joins TRBV30 to TRBJ2-3, with 8 positions matching TRBD2. The CDR3 totals 16 residues. Germline V gene sequence: CDR1 GTSNPN, CDR2 SVGIG (reference sequence). The V segment lost 0 bases and the J segment 6 bases; nucleotides outside the gene matches: 11. In DNA form, the CDR3 reads TGTGCCTGGAGTGTACGGGCGGGAGGCTCACGTGATACGCAGTATTTT. This codes for CAWSVRAGGSRDTQYF.

The chain combines TRBV18 with TRBJ2-1; TRBD2 matches 9 bases. V lost 0 bases and J lost 8; bases outside the gene matches: 2. This CDR3 has 14 residues. From germline, CDR1 is KGHSH and CDR2 LQKENI. The DNA of the CDR3 is TGTGCCAGCTCACCACCTAGCGGGAGCTATGAGCAGTTCTTC. Amino acid sequence: CASSPPSGSYEQFF.

This rearrangement joins TRBV19 to TRBJ1-2; unclear D gene. CDR3 length equals 13 residues. Looked up from germline, CDR1 is LNHDA and CDR2 is SQIVND (reference sequence). V was trimmed by 5 bases and J by 7 bases, leaving 14 bases between them. In DNA form, the CDR3 reads TGTGCCAGTAGTCCTCGAGGGTTTTTTGGCTACACCTTC. Translated, it gives CASSPRGFFGYTF. Looking up the rest from reference TRBV19 and TRBJ1-2 gives the full variable domain: DGGITQSPKYLFRKEGQNVTLSCEQNLNHDAMYWYRQDPGQGLRLIYYSQIVNDFQKGDIAEGYSVSREKKESFPLTVTSAQKNPTAFYLCASSPRGFFGYTFGSGTRLTVV.

This clone was counted a single time. The chain employs TRBV4-3 and TRBJ1-2, with 9 bases identical to TRBD1. The germline CDR1 and CDR2 sequences are LGHNA and YSLEER. The CDR3 contains 16 residues. With V trimmed by 0 bases and J by 4 bases, 6 bases remained unmatched. CDR3 bases: TGCGCCAGCAGCCAAGAATATCCGGGACAGGGCTATGGCTACACCTTC. Translating gives CASSQEYPGQGYGYTF.

This clone showed up just once. The rearrangement joins TRBV7-2 to TRBJ2-5, with TRBD1 identical over 9 bases. The V gene's germline CDR1 is SGHTA and CDR2 FQGNSA. Germline trimming cut 1 base from V and 5 bases from J; bases unmatched to any gene: 5. The CDR3 loop spans 15 amino acids. The CDR3 loop is CASSLVGGQGETQYF. CDR3 sequence (DNA): TGTGCCAGCAGCTTAGTCGGGGGACAGGGCGAGACCCAGTACTTC.

This clone was counted between two and nine times. The junction does not match germline at one end; this may be a read error. V is TRBV10-2 and J is TRBJ2-1; perhaps TRBD1 as D (6 bases). The CDR3 loop spans 14 amino acids. In germline, CDR1 is WSHSY, CDR2 SAAADI. The CDR3 here is CASSTGPLGDPTVF. Written as DNA, the CDR3 is TGCGCCAGCAGTACAGGGCCCCTGGGCGACCCCACGGTCTTC.

This chain joins TRBV2 and TRBJ1-5; D is perhaps TRBD1 (6 bases). Trimming stripped 5 bases from V and 6 bases from J, with 11 bases between. The germline CDR1 and CDR2 sequences are SNHLY and FYNNEI. This CDR3 region has 13 residues. Written as DNA, the CDR3 is TGTGCCAGCAGTCCCTTGACAGGTCAGCCCCAGCATTTT. It codes for CASSPLTGQPQHF.

This chain links TRBV7-9 with TRBJ2-7; no reliable D call. The V end lost 5 bases, the J end lost 3 bases, and 11 bases lay between the germline ends. Per germline, CDR1 SEHNR and CDR2 FQNEAQ (reference sequence). The CDR3 length is 13 residues. This CDR3 reads CASSALVSYEQYF. The CDR3 DNA is TGTGCCAGCAGCGCTCTTGTTAGCTACGAGCAGTACTTC.

In its sample, this clone was seen many times. The rearrangement joins TRBV11-3 to TRBJ1-2, with D hard to call. Deletions cut 0 bases from V and 0 bases from J, with 11 bases between. Looked up from germline, CDR1 is SGHNT and CDR2 is YENEEA. The CDR3 extends over 16 amino acids. The CDR3 here is CASSLEGRNSNYGYTF. The CDR3 region has the DNA TGTGCCAGCAGCTTAGAGGGCCGTAACTCTAACTATGGCTACACCTTC.

This clone showed up just a few times. This sequence joins TRBV5-5 and TRBJ1-4, with D hard to call. The germline V and J ends were trimmed by 4 bases and 5 bases, with 6 bases remaining between them. CDR1 SGHKS and CDR2 YYEKEE come from the germline V gene (reference sequence). This CDR3 is built from 12 residues. The CDR3 region has the DNA TGTGCCAGCAGCCGAACAAATGAAAAACTGTTTTTT. This sequence encodes CASSRTNEKLFF.

The CDR3, as DNA: TGTGCCAGCAGCTTAGGGCTAGCAGTCTACGAGCAGTACTTC. Residues: CASSLGLAVYEQYF. This chain joins TRBV11-3 and TRBJ2-7; tentative D call: TRBD2 (5 bases). The CDR3 has 14 amino acids. CDR1 SGHNT and CDR2 YENEEA come from the germline V gene. Trimming removed 1 base from V and 3 bases from J, with 10 bases in between.

The chain is built from TRBV19 and TRBJ2-1; 7 nucleotides align to TRBD2. Germline V gene data show CDR1 as LNHDA and CDR2 as SQIVND (reference sequence). The J segment lost 4 bases and the V segment lost 10 bases, leaving 10 bases of the junction unmatched. CDR3 length: 14 amino acids. The CDR3 spells CATDRGVGYNEQFF. CDR3 DNA sequence: TGTGCCACCGACCGGGGGGTGGGTTACAATGAGCAGTTCTTC. Complete variable domain (other parts from reference TRBV19 and TRBJ2-1): DGGITQSPKYLFRKEGQNVTLSCEQNLNHDAMYWYRQDPGQGLRLIYYSQIVNDFQKGDIAEGYSVSREKKESFPLTVTSAQKNPTAFYLCATDRGVGYNEQFFGPGTRLTVL.

This clone was observed once. The chain recombines TRBV6-5 with TRBJ1-1; D possibly corresponds to TRBD1 (6 bases). Germline values: CDR1 MNHEY, CDR2 SVGAGI. This CDR3 is 15 amino acids long. V was cut by 1 base and J by 5 bases, with 14 bases left in between. The CDR3 loop is CASSYWGAGGTEAFF. The CDR3, as DNA: TGTGCCAGCAGTTACTGGGGGGCGGGAGGAACTGAAGCTTTCTTT.

The rearrangement joins TRBV10-3 to TRBJ2-3, with 8 bases fitting TRBD2. This CDR3 contains 16 residues. Germline-derived CDR1 and CDR2 are ENHRY and SYGVKD. The junction had 14 bases not matched to a gene; V was cut back by 10 bases and J by 2 bases. The CDR3 nucleotides read TGTGCCACCACTGTCGGGGCGGGGGGACCCACAGATACGCAGTATTTT. This translates into CATTVGAGGPTDTQYF.

The sample holds one count of this clone. The chain employs TRBV3-1 (or the pseudogene TRBV3-2) and TRBJ2-3; D perhaps matches TRBD2 (6 bases). CDR3 length: 17 amino acids. V lost 2 bases to trimming and J lost 0 bases, with 15 bases between them. Germline loops: CDR1 LGHDT, CDR2 YNNKEL (reference sequence). CDR3 sequence reads: CASSQLPGAGSTDTQYF. The CDR3 DNA sequence: TGTGCCAGCAGCCAACTACCGGGAGCTGGGAGCACAGATACGCAGTATTTT.

The rearrangement uses TRBV5-4 and TRBJ1-4, with 10 bases lining up with TRBD1. V lost 4 bases, J lost 6 bases, and 6 bases stayed unmatched. Per the germline V gene, CDR1 is SGHNT and CDR2 is YYREEE (reference sequence). The CDR3 has 15 amino acids. The CDR3: CASSRTGTGDEKLFF. In nucleotides, the CDR3 is TGTGCCAGCAGCCGAACCGGGACAGGGGATGAAAAACTGTTTTTT.

The chain links TRBV3-1 (or the pseudogene TRBV3-2) to TRBJ2-1, with D unclear. With 0 bases removed from V and 2 bases from J, the gap between germline ends came to 8 bases. CDR3 size: 15 residues. Germline loops: CDR1 LGHDT, CDR2 YNNKEL (reference sequence). CDR3 amino acids: CASSQELGPYNEQFF. The CDR3 DNA reads TGTGCCAGCAGCCAAGAATTGGGCCCCTACAATGAGCAGTTCTTC.

The V gene is TRBV30, the J gene TRBJ2-3; TRBD2 is a possible D gene (6 bases). The V gene's germline CDR1 is GTSNPN and CDR2 SVGIG (reference sequence). V lost 2 bases and J 0 bases, leaving 12 bases between the germline ends. This CDR3 has 15 amino acids. CDR3 amino acids: CAWSQEGTSTDTQYF. As DNA, the CDR3 is TGTGCCTGGAGTCAGGAGGGAACTAGCACAGATACGCAGTATTTT.

The gene calls are TRBV2 and TRBJ2-1; D may be TRBD2 (7 bases). Per germline, CDR1 SNHLY and CDR2 FYNNEI. The CDR3 spans 16 residues. V was shortened by 1 base and J by 5 bases, with 15 bases between the two germline ends. DNA for the CDR3: TGTGCCAGCAGTGAAGTATCCGGGGGGCGGGACAATGAGCAGTTCTTC. Residues: CASSEVSGGRDNEQFF.

The chain carries TRBV11-2 and TRBJ2-5; D possibly corresponds to TRBD1 (5 bases). CDR1 and CDR2 from the germline V gene are SGHAT and FQNNGV. Trimming cost V 0 bases and J 5 bases, with 22 bases left between them. The CDR3 covers 18 residues. This CDR3 reads CASSLDARQGIMGETQYF. In DNA form, the CDR3 reads TGTGCCAGCAGCTTAGACGCTCGGCAGGGAATCATGGGTGAGACCCAGTACTTC.

J is TRBJ2-7 and V is TRBV5-1; 14 positions agree with TRBD2. After removal of 4 bases from V and 4 bases from J, the junction contained 4 bases not matched to a gene. The germline V gene encodes CDR1 SGHRS and CDR2 YFSETQ. This CDR3 region has 15 residues. In DNA form, the CDR3 reads TGCGCCAGCAGCGTGACTAGCGGGAGGGAATACGAGCAGTACTTC. This gives the protein CASSVTSGREYEQYF.

The rearrangement uses TRBV25-1 and TRBJ2-1; D gene unclear. The length of the CDR3 is 13 residues. V was cut by 1 base and J by 4 bases, with 5 bases left in between. In germline, CDR1 is MGHDK, CDR2 SYGVNS. The DNA for the CDR3 is TGTGCCAGCAGTGAATCCGTTTACAATGAGCAGTTCTTC. Amino acids: CASSESVYNEQFF.

J is TRBJ2-7 and V is TRBV5-4; 12 bases align to TRBD1. The CDR3 runs to 14 residues. Germline V gene lookup returns CDR1 SGHNT and CDR2 YYREEE (reference sequence). J lost 6 bases, V lost 3 bases, and 4 bases had no gene match. CDR3 sequence (DNA): TGTGCCAGCAGCTACCGGGACAGGGGGCCCGAGCAGTACTTC. Translating gives CASSYRDRGPEQYF.

DNA for the CDR3: TGTGCCAGCAGTTTCACCAGCTATGGCTACACCTTC. Amino acids: CASSFTSYGYTF. The chain joins TRBV2 to TRBJ1-2; D is unresolved. The ends were cut back, 5 bases at V and 4 bases at J, with 8 bases in the middle. Germline V gene lookup returns CDR1 SNHLY and CDR2 FYNNEI. The CDR3 consists of 12 residues.

This chain connects TRBV19 to TRBJ2-7; the D gene is possibly TRBD2 (6 bases). The V end lost 4 bases, the J end lost 1 base, and 11 bases lay between the germline ends. Per germline, CDR1 LNHDA and CDR2 SQIVND (reference sequence). This CDR3 has 14 residues. CDR3 bases: TGTGCCAGTAGTACTCGAGGGAGGTCCTACGAGCAGTACTTC. Translating it yields CASSTRGRSYEQYF. The variable domain in full, completed from reference TRBV19 and TRBJ2-7, reads DGGITQSPKYLFRKEGQNVTLSCEQNLNHDAMYWYRQDPGQGLRLIYYSQIVNDFQKGDIAEGYSVSREKKESFPLTVTSAQKNPTAFYLCASSTRGRSYEQYFGPGTRLTVT.

The chain recombines TRBV6-2 or TRBV6-3 with TRBJ2-3, with 8 bases that match TRBD2. The CDR3 has 12 residues. V trimming: 5 bases; J trimming: 6 bases; junction bases outside the gene matches: 1. Germline assignment: CDR1 MNHEY and CDR2 SVGEGT. The CDR3 here is CASSTGGDTQYF. Here the CDR3 DNA reads TGTGCCAGCAGTACGGGAGGGGATACGCAGTATTTT.

With regard to this clone: This same CDR3 is encoded by further DNA sequences in the sample. The V gene is TRBV9, the J gene TRBJ2-3; a possible D gene is TRBD2 (6 bases). The CDR3 runs to 15 residues. Trimming took 0 bases from V and 0 from J, leaving 8 bases between them. The germline V gene has CDR1 SGDLS and CDR2 YYNGEE. CDR3 amino acids: CASSVAGGSTDTQYF. CDR3 nucleotides: TGTGCCAGCAGCGTAGCTGGGGGGAGCACAGATACGCAGTATTTT.